Sequencing of this T cell receptor (beta chain) was carried out in a study of T cell changes during pregnancy in multiple sclerosis. Germline CDR1 and CDR2: ENHRY and SYGVKD. CDR3 size: 14 residues. V lost 2 bases and J lost 6, with 13 bases in between. Clones were read by immunoSEQ multiplex PCR, and TCRdb kept only the in-frame ones, dropping some. The table has tens of thousands of clones, approximately 94% seen once. The chain is built from TRBV10-3 and TRBJ1-1; possible D gene TRBD1, 6 bases. The TCR was taken from a female donor with multiple sclerosis, enrolled in a pregnancy study. The source material was peripheral blood, sampled in the third trimester of pregnancy. The CDR3 DNA follows: TGTGCCATCAGTGAGATCCAGGGGCACGCTGAAGCTTTCTTT. It specifies CAISEIQGHAEAFF.